Listed below are T cell receptor beta chains from one sample, sequenced in a study of follicular helper T cells after annual influenza vaccination. The table came from immunoSEQ multiplex PCR; TCRdb's copy has only in-frame clones and leaves some out. The sample carries 3,000 to 4,000 clones, roughly 82% recorded once. The sample consisted of CXCR5- memory CD4+ T cells sorted from blood, taken 7 days after influenza vaccination. Receptors were obtained from an adult who received the influenza vaccine. The CDR3 runs from the conserved cysteine through the conserved F or W. The order of the fields is CDR3 length, D gene, clone size, V gene, J gene, CDR3 DNA, CDR3 protein. D genes are given only for firm matches. For some rows the clone size is stated as once, few or many, or as a class when expanded; others skip it.

13	NA	NA	TRBV15	TRBJ1-2	TGTGCCACCAGCAGAGAGACAGCCTATGGCTACACCTTC	CATSRETAYGYTF
17	NA	NA	TRBV7-6	TRBJ1-6	TGTGCCAGCAGCTTAGTTAATGGAAGCTCCTATAATTCACCCCTCCACTTT	CASSLVNGSSYNSPLHF
13	NA	NA	TRBV28	TRBJ2-1	TGTGCCACTTCGGAGTGGGGATCGAATGAGCAGTTCTTC	CATSEWGSNEQFF
12	NA	few	TRBV6-6	TRBJ1-1	TGTGCCAGCAGGAGGGGTAACACTGAAGCTTTCTTT	CASRRGNTEAFF
15	NA	NA	TRBV30	TRBJ1-6	TGTGCCTGGAGTGCCATTCTTGCCTATAATTCACCCCTCCACTTT	CAWSAILAYNSPLHF
15	NA	NA	TRBV7-8	TRBJ2-1	TGTGCCAGCAGCTTAGACAGGGTCTCCTACAATGAGCAGTTCTTC	CASSLDRVSYNEQFF
18	TRBD1	NA	TRBV10-3	TRBJ1-2	TGTGCCATCAGTGACGCTGAAACGGGACAGACCCTTAACTATGGCTACACCTTC	CAISDAETGQTLNYGYTF
14	NA	NA	TRBV5-4	TRBJ2-3	TGTGCCAGCAGCTTAGTGTCTAGCCAAGATACGCAGTATTTT	CASSLVSSQDTQYF
16	NA	NA	TRBV7-2	TRBJ2-7	TGTGCCAGCAGCTTAGCCCCCCGGTCAGCCTACTACGAGCAGTACTTC	CASSLAPRSAYYEQYF
11	NA	few	TRBV20-1	TRBJ1-2	TGCAGTGCCAGGGGCGCGGGGGGCTACACCTTC	CSARGAGGYTF
15	TRBD2	NA	TRBV19	TRBJ2-3	TGTGCCAGTAGTATCACCGGGACTATCACAGATACGCAGTATTTT	CASSITGTITDTQYF
17	NA	NA	TRBV7-2	TRBJ2-4	TGTGCCAGCAGCTTAGAAGCAGCCTACGTGGGCAAAAACATTCAGTACTTC	CASSLEAAYVGKNIQYF
16	NA	NA	TRBV4-1	TRBJ2-2	TGCGCCAGCAGCCAAGTTGGTCGACCGAACACCGGGGAGCTGTTTTTT	CASSQVGRPNTGELFF
16	NA	NA	TRBV7-2	TRBJ2-2	TGTGCCAGCAGCTTAGCGACAGCTGCGAACACCGGGGAGCTGTTTTTT	CASSLATAANTGELFF
14	NA	NA	TRBV5-1	TRBJ1-2	TGCGCCAGCAGCTTCGGGGGTGGAACCTATGGCTACACCTTC	CASSFGGGTYGYTF
12	NA	NA	TRBV5-6	TRBJ1-2	TGTGCCAGCAGCGTCGGCTTCTATGGCTACACCTTC	CASSVGFYGYTF
16	NA	once	TRBV28	TRBJ1-1	TGTGCCAGCAGTTTTCCCTACTTTAGGTCGAACACTGAAGCTTTCTTT	CASSFPYFRSNTEAFF
13	NA	NA	TRBV7-3	TRBJ2-2	TGTGCCAGCAGCCCCCAGGGGACCGGGGAGCTGTTTTTT	CASSPQGTGELFF
15	NA	NA	TRBV6-1	TRBJ1-1	TGTGCCAGCAGTGACAGGACAGTTCCCTTACCTGAAGCTTTCTTT	CASSDRTVPLPEAFF
20	NA	NA	TRBV7-5	TRBJ2-2	TGTGTCAGAAGCTTAACCGCGACCAGACGACAGAGCCTGAACACCGGGGAGCTGTTTTTT	CVRSLTATRRQSLNTGELFF
17	NA	once	TRBV23-1	TRBJ2-7	TGCGCCAGCAGTCAATTGGTTCGGGGATCCTGCTCCTACGAGCAGTACTTC	CASSQLVRGSCSYEQYF
14	NA	NA	TRBV5-8	TRBJ1-2	TGTGCCAGCAGAGTTGAAGGGAGAGACTATGGCTACACCTTC	CASRVEGRDYGYTF
16	TRBD2	NA	TRBV5-4	TRBJ2-1	TGTGCCAGCAGCAGCGGGGGGGCGAGCTCCTACAATGAGCAGTTCTTC	CASSSGGASSYNEQFF
17	NA	NA	TRBV27	TRBJ1-1	TGTGCCAGCAGTCGGGGATTGTGGGACGCCCTGAAGACTGAAGCTTTCTTT	CASSRGLWDALKTEAFF
15	TRBD1	few	TRBV9	TRBJ1-6	TGTGCCAGCAGCGCCGGGACAGTCGAGGGTTCACCCCTCCACTTT	CASSAGTVEGSPLHF
16	NA	NA	TRBV18	TRBJ1-3	TGTGCCAGCTCACCATTGGGCAGAAACTCTGGAAACACCATATATTTT	CASSPLGRNSGNTIYF
14	NA	NA	TRBV7-6	TRBJ2-1	TGTGCCAGCAGCTCCGCCCGTGGGCGGAATGAGCAGTTCTTC	CASSSARGRNEQFF
18	NA	NA	TRBV27	TRBJ2-2	TGTGCCAGCAGTTCCCCCAGGCAGGGTGGGAGACGTTTCGGGGAGCTGTTTTTT	CASSSPRQGGRRFGELFF
13	NA	NA	TRBV19	TRBJ1-2	TGTGCCAGTACCATGGACAGATACTATGGCTACACCTTC	CASTMDRYYGYTF
15	TRBD2	NA	TRBV19	TRBJ2-1	TGTGCCAGTAGGCAAGGACTAGCGGCCAACAATGAGCAGTTCTTC	CASRQGLAANNEQFF
15	TRBD2	NA	TRBV4-2	TRBJ2-1	TGTGCCAGCAGCCTGGCAGCGGGGGGCCGGGATGAGCAGTTCTTC	CASSLAAGGRDEQFF
16	NA	NA	TRBV9	TRBJ2-3	TGTGCCAGCAGCGCCCGTGGGGGAGACAACACAGATACGCAGTATTTT	CASSARGGDNTDTQYF